This is a list of T cell receptor beta chains from one sample in a study of blood T cells in healthy people across ages. From the 5' RACE reads, TCRdb called clonotypes with MiXCR, one entry per CDR3 protein. The repertoire includes about 1.8 million distinct CDR3 sequences, about 50% of them detected once, and roughly 2% sits in the top ten. The sequenced material came from blood. These receptors originate from a woman in her forties in good health. Each CDR3 is given with its conserved first and last residue. The D gene is left open where the match is weak. Clone size is not always given. Where it is, it says once, few, many or a class for expanded clones.

size: few; D: TRBD1; V: TRBV12-5; J: TRBJ1-2; CDR3: CASGRGTGYGYTF; DNA: TGTGCTAGTGGCAGAGGGACAGGGTATGGCTACACCTTC
size: .; D: .; V: TRBV6-6; J: TRBJ2-5; CDR3: CASRERHTGLETQYF; DNA: TGTGCCAGCAGGGAAAGACATACAGGGTTAGAGACCCAGTACTTC
size: .; D: TRBD1; V: TRBV6-5; J: TRBJ1-2; CDR3: CVSSSNRGTNYGYTF; DNA: TGTGTCAGCAGTTCCAACAGGGGTACGAACTATGGCTACACCTTC
size: many; D: TRBD1; V: TRBV12-3/TRBV12-4; J: TRBJ2-7; CDR3: CASSSDRVSYEQYF; DNA: TGTGCCAGCAGTTCGGACAGGGTTTCCTACGAGCAGTACTTC
size: .; D: .; V: TRBV20-1; J: TRBJ1-2; CDR3: CSARDPAQTRDYGYTF; DNA: TGCAGTGCTAGAGATCCAGCCCAGACAAGGGACTATGGCTACACCTTC
size: .; D: TRBD2; V: TRBV15; J: TRBJ2-4; CDR3: CATSWTGLAGIQYF; DNA: TGTGCCACCAGTTGGACTGGACTAGCGGGCATTCAGTACTTC
size: .; D: .; V: TRBV6-5; J: TRBJ2-5; CDR3: CASGHPEETQYF; DNA: TGTGCCAGCGGACACCCGGAGGAGACCCAGTACTTC
size: .; D: TRBD1; V: TRBV6-5; J: TRBJ1-2; CDR3: CASSYIQDRVGGYTF; DNA: TGTGCCAGCAGTTACATCCAGGACAGGGTGGGAGGCTACACCTTC
size: .; D: .; V: TRBV10-3; J: TRBJ2-3; CDR3: CAISAHGASTDTQYF; DNA: TGTGCCATCAGTGCACATGGGGCTAGCACAGATACGCAGTATTTT
size: .; D: TRBD1; V: TRBV11-2; J: TRBJ1-2; CDR3: CASSFPRGQGTSNYGYTF; DNA: TGTGCCAGCAGCTTCCCACGGGGACAGGGCACCAGTAACTATGGCTACACCTTC
size: .; D: TRBD2; V: TRBV20-1; J: TRBJ2-5; CDR3: CSALGTSGVSPRETQYF; DNA: TGCAGTGCCCTCGGGACTAGCGGGGTGTCTCCCCGGGAGACCCAGTACTTC
size: .; D: .; V: TRBV20-1; J: TRBJ1-5; CDR3: CSARKRQGNQPQHF; DNA: TGCAGTGCTAGAAAAAGACAGGGCAATCAGCCCCAGCATTTT
size: .; D: .; V: TRBV10-3; J: TRBJ2-7; CDR3: CAISESLGLPKGEQYF; DNA: TGTGCCATCAGTGAGTCCCTCGGACTCCCGAAGGGGGAGCAGTACTTC
size: .; D: TRBD2; V: TRBV28; J: TRBJ2-4; CDR3: CASHLSALAGNNIQYF; DNA: TGTGCCAGCCATTTAAGCGCGCTAGCGGGTAACAACATTCAGTACTTC
size: .; D: .; V: TRBV10-3; J: TRBJ2-5; CDR3: CAISELAVLETQYF; DNA: TGTGCCATCAGTGAACTAGCCGTCCTAGAGACCCAGTACTTC
size: .; D: .; V: TRBV9; J: TRBJ2-1; CDR3: CASSVVSSRGQYNEQFF; DNA: TGTGCCAGCAGCGTAGTCAGCTCGCGGGGGCAATACAATGAGCAGTTCTTC
size: few; D: .; V: TRBV7-2; J: TRBJ2-5; CDR3: CASSLGGALETQYF; DNA: TGTGCCAGCAGCTTAGGGGGGGCTTTGGAGACCCAGTACTTC
size: .; D: .; V: TRBV5-1; J: TRBJ2-1; CDR3: CASPKRTYNEQFF; DNA: TGCGCCAGCCCCAAGCGAACCTACAATGAGCAGTTCTTC
size: .; D: .; V: TRBV11-2; J: TRBJ1-1; CDR3: CASSLFRGGPTVAFF; DNA: TGTGCCAGCAGCTTATTTCGGGGGGGTCCTACCGTGGCTTTCTTT
size: .; D: .; V: TRBV20-1; J: TRBJ2-6; CDR3: CSGEPSGANVLTF; DNA: TGCAGCGGGGAACCCTCTGGGGCCAACGTCCTGACTTTC
size: .; D: TRBD1; V: TRBV11-2; J: TRBJ2-3; CDR3: CASSFRQGRGPDTQYF; DNA: TGTGCCAGCAGCTTTCGACAGGGTAGGGGCCCGGATACGCAGTATTTT
size: .; D: .; V: TRBV6-1; J: TRBJ1-2; CDR3: CAMSVGAGGYTF; DNA: TGTGCCATGTCGGTTGGGGCTGGAGGCTACACCTTC
size: .; D: .; V: TRBV3-1; J: TRBJ2-7; CDR3: CASSPGSSLYEQYF; DNA: TGTGCCAGCAGCCCCGGCTCTAGCTTGTACGAGCAGTACTTC
size: few; D: TRBD2; V: TRBV5-1; J: TRBJ2-6; CDR3: CASSGGGLANVLTF; DNA: TGCGCCAGCAGCGGGGGAGGGTTGGCCAACGTCCTGACTTTC
size: .; D: TRBD1; V: TRBV28; J: TRBJ2-2; CDR3: CASRDRTGVPGELFF; DNA: TGTGCCAGCAGGGACAGGACAGGGGTGCCCGGGGAGCTGTTTTTT
size: few; D: .; V: TRBV4-1; J: TRBJ1-2; CDR3: CASSQPGWDYGYTF; DNA: TGCGCCAGCAGCCAACCAGGGTGGGACTATGGCTACACCTTC
size: .; D: .; V: TRBV29-1; J: TRBJ1-2; CDR3: CSVDEVIYGYTF; DNA: TGCAGCGTTGATGAAGTCATCTATGGCTACACCTTC
size: .; D: .; V: TRBV12-3/TRBV12-4; J: TRBJ1-2; CDR3: CASSPITVNYGYTF; DNA: TGTGCCAGCAGTCCGATTACTGTTAACTATGGCTACACCTTC
size: .; D: .; V: TRBV12-3/TRBV12-4; J: TRBJ2-3; CDR3: CASIRGNTDTQYF; DNA: TGTGCCAGCATCCGAGGGAACACAGATACGCAGTATTTT
size: .; D: .; V: TRBV4-1; J: TRBJ2-7; CDR3: CASSQVRHYEQYF; DNA: TGCGCCAGCAGCCAAGTTAGGCACTACGAGCAGTACTTC
size: .; D: TRBD2; V: TRBV7-9; J: TRBJ2-1; CDR3: CASSVSGVDEQFF; DNA: TGTGCCAGCAGCGTGAGCGGGGTCGATGAGCAGTTCTTC
size: .; D: TRBD2; V: TRBV6-2/TRBV6-3; J: TRBJ2-7; CDR3: CASSPRDYPPYEQYF; DNA: TGTGCCAGCAGTCCCAGGGACTATCCCCCCTACGAGCAGTACTTC
size: .; D: .; V: TRBV25-1; J: TRBJ1-1; CDR3: CASSPFGTEAFF; DNA: TGTGCCAGCAGCCCATTCGGCACTGAAGCTTTCTTT
size: once; D: TRBD1; V: TRBV24-1; J: TRBJ2-1; CDR3: CATRGTGDPSNEQFF; DNA: TGTGCCACCAGGGGGACAGGGGACCCCTCCAATGAGCAGTTCTTC
size: few; D: .; V: TRBV13; J: TRBJ1-2; CDR3: CASSLWQESYGYTF; DNA: TGTGCCAGCAGCTTATGGCAGGAGAGCTATGGCTACACCTTC
size: once; D: .; V: TRBV20-1; J: TRBJ2-5; CDR3: CSARIRGSQETQYF; DNA: TGCAGTGCTAGGATCCGGGGGAGCCAAGAGACCCAGTACTTC
size: .; D: .; V: TRBV20-1; J: TRBJ2-1; CDR3: CSAEMGISYNEQFF; DNA: TGCAGTGCTGAGATGGGTATCTCCTACAATGAGCAGTTCTTC
size: .; D: .; V: TRBV6-2/TRBV6-3; J: TRBJ2-1; CDR3: CASSYWLGGGAYNEQFF; DNA: TGTGCCAGCAGTTACTGGTTAGGAGGGGGCGCCTACAATGAGCAGTTCTTC
size: .; D: TRBD1; V: TRBV9; J: TRBJ1-2; CDR3: CASSAAATGIYGYTF; DNA: TGTGCCAGCAGCGCTGCCGCGACAGGGATTTATGGCTACACCTTC
size: .; D: TRBD2; V: TRBV20-1; J: TRBJ2-5; CDR3: CSASLGTSGNEQYF; DNA: TGCAGTGCTAGCCTCGGGACTAGCGGCAATGAGCAGTACTTC
size: .; D: .; V: TRBV7-2; J: TRBJ2-5; CDR3: CASSLVPMGGGLETQYF; DNA: TGTGCCAGCAGCTTAGTTCCGATGGGGGGAGGTTTGGAGACCCAGTACTTC
size: .; D: .; V: TRBV3-1; J: TRBJ1-1; CDR3: CASSSSLPNTEAFF; DNA: TGTGCCAGCAGCTCCTCCCTGCCGAACACTGAAGCTTTCTTT
size: .; D: TRBD2; V: TRBV6-5; J: TRBJ2-1; CDR3: CASSARTSGAKTQFF; DNA: TGTGCCAGCAGCGCAAGGACTAGCGGGGCTAAGACCCAGTTCTTC
size: .; D: TRBD1; V: TRBV27; J: TRBJ1-2; CDR3: CASSIKGQALYGYTF; DNA: TGTGCCAGCAGTATAAAGGGACAGGCACTCTATGGCTACACCTTC
size: .; D: TRBD1; V: TRBV7-9; J: TRBJ1-2; CDR3: CASSAGQLPNYGYTF; DNA: TGTGCCAGCAGCGCGGGACAGCTGCCAAACTATGGCTACACCTTC
size: .; D: TRBD2; V: TRBV7-9; J: TRBJ2-1; CDR3: CASGLGLAGRSGEQFF; DNA: TGTGCCAGCGGTCTCGGGCTAGCGGGGCGTAGCGGTGAGCAGTTCTTC
size: .; D: .; V: TRBV12-3/TRBV12-4; J: TRBJ2-1; CDR3: CASSPTGGEPYNEQFF; DNA: TGTGCCAGCAGCCCCACTGGCGGGGAACCTTACAATGAGCAGTTCTTC
size: few; D: .; V: TRBV7-6; J: TRBJ1-5; CDR3: CASSSDMYQPQHF; DNA: TGTGCCAGCAGCTCCGACATGTATCAGCCCCAGCATTTT
size: .; D: TRBD2; V: TRBV20-1; J: TRBJ2-5; CDR3: CSASGLAAQETQYF; DNA: TGCAGTGCATCTGGACTAGCGGCCCAAGAGACCCAGTACTTC
size: .; D: .; V: TRBV20-1; J: TRBJ2-7; CDR3: CSAPRASSYEQYF; DNA: TGCAGTGCCCCACGGGCTTCCTCCTACGAGCAGTACTTC
size: .; D: .; V: TRBV20-1; J: TRBJ2-5; CDR3: CSARRRGQETQYF; DNA: TGCAGTGCTAGACGGCGGGGCCAAGAGACCCAGTACTTC
size: .; D: .; V: TRBV7-9; J: TRBJ1-2; CDR3: CASSLETGGPNYGYTF; DNA: TGTGCCAGCAGCTTAGAAACTGGGGGCCCCAACTATGGCTACACCTTC
size: .; D: TRBD1; V: TRBV12-3/TRBV12-4; J: TRBJ1-6; CDR3: CASRGQGYSPLHF; DNA: TGTGCCAGCAGAGGACAGGGATACTCACCCCTCCACTTT
size: .; D: TRBD1; V: TRBV18; J: TRBJ2-7; CDR3: CASSLLQGAAVYEQYF; DNA: TGTGCCAGCTCACTCCTCCAGGGGGCCGCGGTCTACGAGCAGTACTTC
size: .; D: TRBD1; V: TRBV7-9; J: TRBJ2-4; CDR3: CASSPTTGTGLNIQYF; DNA: TGTGCCAGCAGCCCAACCACCGGGACAGGGCTAAACATTCAGTACTTC
size: few; D: .; V: TRBV3-1; J: TRBJ2-7; CDR3: CASSQEGGQTSYEQYF; DNA: TGTGCCAGCAGCCAAGAAGGGGGACAAACGTCCTACGAGCAGTACTTC
size: .; D: .; V: TRBV7-2; J: TRBJ1-2; CDR3: CASSHLAPSGGYTF; DNA: TGTGCCAGCAGTCATCTCGCACCTTCTGGTGGCTACACCTTC
size: once; D: .; V: TRBV12-3/TRBV12-4; J: TRBJ2-5; CDR3: CASAYDPWTQYF; DNA: TGTGCCAGCGCTTACGACCCGTGGACCCAGTACTTC
size: .; D: TRBD2; V: TRBV7-2; J: TRBJ2-5; CDR3: CASSLLGLANMETQYF; DNA: TGTGCCAGCAGCTTATTAGGACTAGCTAATATGGAGACCCAGTACTTC
size: .; D: .; V: TRBV21-1; J: TRBJ2-5; CDR3: CASSKLRGDRGANEQYF; DNA: TGTGCCAGCAGCAAACTCAGGGGGGACAGGGGCGCGAATGAGCAGTACTTC